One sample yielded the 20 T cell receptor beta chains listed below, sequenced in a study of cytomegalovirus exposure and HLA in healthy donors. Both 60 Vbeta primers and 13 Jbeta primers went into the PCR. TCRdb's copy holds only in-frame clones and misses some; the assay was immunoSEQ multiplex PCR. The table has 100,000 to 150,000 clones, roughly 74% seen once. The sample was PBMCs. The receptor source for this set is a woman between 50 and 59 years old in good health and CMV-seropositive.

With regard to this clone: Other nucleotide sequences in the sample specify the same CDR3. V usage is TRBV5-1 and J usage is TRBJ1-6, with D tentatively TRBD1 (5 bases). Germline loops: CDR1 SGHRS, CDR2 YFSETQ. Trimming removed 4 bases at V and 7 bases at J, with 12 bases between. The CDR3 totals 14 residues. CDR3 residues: CASSLLQENSPLHF. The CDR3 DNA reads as TGCGCCAGCAGCCTACTACAGGAAAATTCACCCCTCCACTTT.

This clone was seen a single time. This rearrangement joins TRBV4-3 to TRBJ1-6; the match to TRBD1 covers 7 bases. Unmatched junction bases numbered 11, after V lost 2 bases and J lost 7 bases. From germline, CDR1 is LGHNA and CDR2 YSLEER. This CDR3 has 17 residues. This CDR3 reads CASSQMAGTAENSPLHF. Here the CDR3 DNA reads TGCGCCAGCAGCCAAATGGCGGGGACAGCGGAAAATTCACCCCTCCACTTT.

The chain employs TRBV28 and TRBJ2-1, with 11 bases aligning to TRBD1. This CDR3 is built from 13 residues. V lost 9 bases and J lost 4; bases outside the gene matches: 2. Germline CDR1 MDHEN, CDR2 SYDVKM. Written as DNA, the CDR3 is TGTGCCAGTGGGACAGGGGGATACAATGAGCAGTTCTTC. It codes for CASGTGGYNEQFF.

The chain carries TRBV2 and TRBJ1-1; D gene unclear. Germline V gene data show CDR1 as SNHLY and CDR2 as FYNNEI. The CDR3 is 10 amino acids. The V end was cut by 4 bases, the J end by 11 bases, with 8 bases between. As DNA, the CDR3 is TGTGCCAGCAGTGTTCAGAACGCTTTCTTT. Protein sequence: CASSVQNAFF.

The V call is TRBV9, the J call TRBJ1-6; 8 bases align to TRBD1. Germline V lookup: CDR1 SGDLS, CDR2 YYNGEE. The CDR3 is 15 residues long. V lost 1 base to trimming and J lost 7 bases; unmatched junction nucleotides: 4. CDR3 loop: CASSVTGQANSPLHF. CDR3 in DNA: TGTGCCAGCAGCGTAACGGGACAGGCAAATTCACCCCTCCACTTT.

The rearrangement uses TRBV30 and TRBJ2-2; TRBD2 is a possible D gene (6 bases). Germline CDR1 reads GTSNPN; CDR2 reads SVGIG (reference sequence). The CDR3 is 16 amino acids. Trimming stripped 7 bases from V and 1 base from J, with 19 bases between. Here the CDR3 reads CASPILRGQNTGELFF. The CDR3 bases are TGTGCCTCACCCATTCTGCGGGGCCAGAACACCGGGGAGCTGTTTTTT. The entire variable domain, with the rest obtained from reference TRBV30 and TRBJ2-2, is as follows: SQTIHQWPATLVQPVGSPLSLECTVEGTSNPNLYWYRQAAGRGLQLLFYSVGIGQISSEVPQNLSASRPQDRQFILSSKKLLLSDSGFYLCASPILRGQNTGELFFGEGSRLTVL.

The CDR3 is CASRTGGTSGGYEQYF. The CDR3, as DNA: TGTGCCAGCAGAACCGGCGGGACTAGCGGGGGGTACGAGCAGTACTTC. The chain carries TRBV2 and TRBJ2-7; TRBD2 matches 15 bases. The CDR3 is 16 residues long. The V gene end was trimmed by 6 bases and the J gene end by 4 bases; junction bases not matched to a gene: 7. The V gene's germline CDR1 is SNHLY and CDR2 FYNNEI.

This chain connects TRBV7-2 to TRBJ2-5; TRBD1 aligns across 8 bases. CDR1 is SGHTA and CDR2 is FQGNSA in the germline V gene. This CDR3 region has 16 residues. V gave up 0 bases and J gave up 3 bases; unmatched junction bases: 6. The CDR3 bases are TGTGCCAGCAGCTTAGCTTGGGCAGGGGGCGAAGAGACCCAGTACTTC. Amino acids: CASSLAWAGGEETQYF.

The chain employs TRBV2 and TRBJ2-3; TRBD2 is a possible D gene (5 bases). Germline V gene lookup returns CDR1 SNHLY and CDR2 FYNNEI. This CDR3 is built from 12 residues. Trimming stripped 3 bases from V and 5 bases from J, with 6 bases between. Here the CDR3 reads CASSESGDTQYF. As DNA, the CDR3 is TGTGCCAGCAGTGAGAGCGGAGATACGCAGTATTTT.

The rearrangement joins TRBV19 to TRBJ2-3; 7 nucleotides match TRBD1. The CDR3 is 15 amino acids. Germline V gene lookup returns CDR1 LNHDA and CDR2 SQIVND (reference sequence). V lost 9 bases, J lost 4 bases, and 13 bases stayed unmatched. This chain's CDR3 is CASAETGSQADTQYF. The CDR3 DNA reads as TGTGCCAGCGCCGAGACAGGGAGTCAGGCAGATACGCAGTATTTT. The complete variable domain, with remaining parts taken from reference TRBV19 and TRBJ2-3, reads DGGITQSPKYLFRKEGQNVTLSCEQNLNHDAMYWYRQDPGQGLRLIYYSQIVNDFQKGDIAEGYSVSREKKESFPLTVTSAQKNPTAFYLCASAETGSQADTQYFGPGTRLTVL.

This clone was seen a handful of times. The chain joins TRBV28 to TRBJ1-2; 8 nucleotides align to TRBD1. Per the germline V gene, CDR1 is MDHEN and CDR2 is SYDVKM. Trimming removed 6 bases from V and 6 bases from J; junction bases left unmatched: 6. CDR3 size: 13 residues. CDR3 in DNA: TGTGCCAGCAGCCGGGACAGGACCCATGGCTACACCTTC. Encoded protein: CASSRDRTHGYTF.

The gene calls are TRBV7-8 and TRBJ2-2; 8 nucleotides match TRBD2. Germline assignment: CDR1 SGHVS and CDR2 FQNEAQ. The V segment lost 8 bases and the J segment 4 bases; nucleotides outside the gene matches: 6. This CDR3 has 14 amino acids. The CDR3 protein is CASREGGVTGELFF. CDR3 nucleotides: TGTGCCAGCCGGGAGGGGGGCGTCACCGGGGAGCTGTTTTTT.

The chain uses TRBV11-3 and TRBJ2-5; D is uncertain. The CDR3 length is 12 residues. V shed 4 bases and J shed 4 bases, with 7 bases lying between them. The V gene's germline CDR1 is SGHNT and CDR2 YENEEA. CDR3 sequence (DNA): TGTGCCAGCAGCTCAAGAGGAGAGACCCAGTACTTC. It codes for CASSSRGETQYF.

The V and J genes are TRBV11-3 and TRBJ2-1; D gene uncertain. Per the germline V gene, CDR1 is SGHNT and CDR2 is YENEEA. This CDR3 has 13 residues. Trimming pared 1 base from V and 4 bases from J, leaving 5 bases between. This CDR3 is CASSLGQYNEQFF. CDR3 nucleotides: TGTGCCAGCAGCTTAGGGCAGTACAATGAGCAGTTCTTC.

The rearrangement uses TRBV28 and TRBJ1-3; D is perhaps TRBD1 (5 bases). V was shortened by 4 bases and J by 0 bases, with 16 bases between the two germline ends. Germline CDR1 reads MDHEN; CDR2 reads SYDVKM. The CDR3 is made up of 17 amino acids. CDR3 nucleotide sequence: TGTGCCAGCAGTTCTCCGGCGGGACCTAACTCTGGAAACACCATATATTTT. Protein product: CASSSPAGPNSGNTIYF. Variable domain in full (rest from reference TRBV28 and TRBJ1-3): DVKVTQSSRYLVKRTGEKVFLECVQDMDHENMFWYRQDPGLGLRLIYFSYDVKMKEKGDIPEGYSVSREKKERFSLILESASTNQTSMYLCASSSPAGPNSGNTIYFGEGSWLTVV.

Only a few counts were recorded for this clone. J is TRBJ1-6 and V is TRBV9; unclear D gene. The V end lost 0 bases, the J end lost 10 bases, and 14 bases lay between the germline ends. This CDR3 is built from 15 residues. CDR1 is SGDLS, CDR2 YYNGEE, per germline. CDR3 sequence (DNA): TGTGCCAGCAGCGTAGCTCCGACATCAGGCTCACCCCTCCACTTT. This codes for CASSVAPTSGSPLHF.

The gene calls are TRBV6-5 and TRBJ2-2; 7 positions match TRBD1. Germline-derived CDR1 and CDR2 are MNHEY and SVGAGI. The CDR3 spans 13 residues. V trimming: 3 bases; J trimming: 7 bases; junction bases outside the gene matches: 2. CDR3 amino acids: CASSYQGDGELFF. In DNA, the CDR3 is TGTGCCAGCAGTTATCAGGGGGACGGGGAGCTGTTTTTT.

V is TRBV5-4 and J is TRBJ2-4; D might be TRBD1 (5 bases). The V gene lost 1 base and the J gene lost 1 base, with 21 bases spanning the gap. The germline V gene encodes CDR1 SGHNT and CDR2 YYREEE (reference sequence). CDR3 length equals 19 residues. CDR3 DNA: TGTGCCAGCAGCTTGTCTGGCAGGGCTGGCTTGACGGCCAAAAACATTCAGTACTTC. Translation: CASSLSGRAGLTAKNIQYF.

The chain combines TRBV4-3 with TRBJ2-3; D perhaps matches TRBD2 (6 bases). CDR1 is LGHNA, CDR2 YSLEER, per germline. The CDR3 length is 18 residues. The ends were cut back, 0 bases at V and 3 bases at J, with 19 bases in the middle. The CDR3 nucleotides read TGCGCCAGCAGCCAAGATACGGGGGAGGCTAGGGGAACAGATACGCAGTATTTT. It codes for CASSQDTGEARGTDTQYF.

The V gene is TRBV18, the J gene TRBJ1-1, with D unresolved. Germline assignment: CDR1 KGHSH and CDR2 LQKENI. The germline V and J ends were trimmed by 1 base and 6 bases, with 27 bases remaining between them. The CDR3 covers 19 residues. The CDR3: CASSPLSRKHHERWAEAFF. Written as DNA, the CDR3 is TGTGCCAGCTCACCACTGTCCAGGAAACACCACGAAAGGTGGGCTGAAGCTTTCTTT.